This T cell receptor (beta chain) was sequenced in a study of metastatic and nonmetastatic thyroid tumors. Study as a whole: Patients with malignant and benign thyroid disease provided blood and tumor or nodule tissue, whose repertoires were compared. Study-wide results and limits: Reported TCR beta diversity, measured in blood and tumor, was significantly higher for malignant thyroid tumors than for benign nodules.

Original data processing: In papillary thyroid cancer, a distant-metastasis classifier was built using CDR3 differences across clinicopathological groups. TCRdb re-called the PCR reads through MiXCR. The authors' filters were not applied to this entry. In the table there are 84,000 or so clones, 7.5% to 9% of which are singletons. All patients were untreated before thyroid surgery. This clone was seen many times. What it recognizes is unknown. This CDR3 has 13 residues. Trimming left V 3 bases short and J 3 bases short, with 10 bases between. Germline V gene sequence: CDR1 SGHRS, CDR2 YFSETQ. This sequence originates from a female donor with papillary thyroid cancer or a benign thyroid nodule (not recorded which). Some clones in this sample may be carry-over from other donors' samples. The sample consisted of blood. The J gene is TRBJ2-7, the V gene TRBV5-1; no firm D call. This CDR3 is CASSSDGDYEQYF. The CDR3 DNA follows: TGCGCCAGCAGCTCCGACGGCGACTACGAGCAGTACTTC.